This TCR beta chain was retrieved from a study of cytomegalovirus exposure and HLA in healthy donors. General study points: Researchers reported in a later analysis that a missense DCLRE1C variant was tied to TCR beta V- and J-gene trimming.

With regard to this clone: No antigen is known for it.

The CDR3 consists of 16 residues. Germline assignment: CDR1 SEHNR and CDR2 FQNEAQ (reference sequence). The trim removed 5 bases at V and 2 bases at J, leaving 11 bases unmatched. Amplification used 60 Vbeta primers and 13 Jbeta primers. Only in-frame clones appear in the TCRdb table, and some are missing; sequencing was by immunoSEQ multiplex PCR. The sample contains some 160,000 clones, 75% to 80% of which appear only once. This chain joins TRBV7-9 and TRBJ1-2; the match to TRBD1 covers 7 bases. The sequenced sample consisted of PBMCs. The source of this sequence is a woman in her twenties or thirties in good health and CMV-seronegative. The CDR3 is CASSPSGGQKNYGYTF. CDR3 nucleotides: TGTGCCAGCAGCCCCTCTGGGGGACAGAAGAACTATGGCTACACCTTC. Based on the CDR3 plus reference TRBV7-9 and TRBJ1-2, the full variable domain is DTGVSQNPRHKITKRGQNVTFRCDPISEHNRLYWYRQTLGQGPEFLTYFQNEAQLEKSRLLSDRFSAERPKGSFSTLEIQRTEQGDSAMYLCASSPSGGQKNYGYTFGSGTRLTVV.